This passage covers 7 T cell receptor beta chains from one sample sequenced in a study of control samples from healthy donors and cancer patients (TCRdb year 2020). Library preparation employed the immunoSEQ multiplex PCR assay. Entries here come from immuneACCESS through TCRdb and include only in-frame sequences with V and J called. Some clones fail to appear in such tables; in the studies checked, an unresolved V gene covers under half of the shortfall, and the cause of the remainder is unknown. The sample table holds 150,000 to 200,000 clones, of which roughly 90% were seen once. The ten largest clones add up to 1.3% to 1.5% of the sample. The sequenced sample was blood. Receptor source: a woman aged 50 to 65 in good health.

CDR3 nucleotide sequence: TGTGCCATCAGTGGCCCGTCAGCAAATCAGCCCCAGCATTTT. Translating gives CAISGPSANQPQHF. J is TRBJ1-5 and V is TRBV10-3, with no clear D. Germline V gene sequence: CDR1 ENHRY, CDR2 SYGVKD. V was shortened by 4 bases and J by 4 bases, with 11 bases between the two germline ends. The CDR3 has 14 residues.

This sequence joins TRBV18 and TRBJ2-1; D gene unclear. Germline loops: CDR1 KGHSH, CDR2 LQKENI. This CDR3 is 14 amino acids long. V was pared by 6 bases and J by 6 bases, with 15 bases between. The CDR3 reads CASSEGYAFNEQFF. CDR3 coding DNA: TGTGCCAGCTCCGAAGGGTACGCCTTCAATGAGCAGTTCTTC.

This rearrangement joins TRBV7-2 to TRBJ2-5; the match to TRBD2 covers 9 bases. Germline-derived CDR1 and CDR2 are SGHTA and FQGNSA. The V and J ends lost 5 bases and 2 bases, in that order; junction bases with no gene match: 15. The CDR3 extends over 18 amino acids. CDR3 sequence: CASSLRVGASGAQETQYF. CDR3 sequence (DNA): TGTGCCAGCAGCCTTAGGGTCGGGGCTAGCGGGGCGCAAGAGACCCAGTACTTC. Variable domain in full (rest from reference TRBV7-2 and TRBJ2-5): GAGVSQSPSNKVTEKGKDVELRCDPISGHTALYWYRQSLGQGLEFLIYFQGNSAPDKSGLPSDRFSAERTGGSVSTLTIQRTQQEDSAVYLCASSLRVGASGAQETQYFGPGTRLLVL.

J is TRBJ1-3 and V is TRBV9; no clear D gene. CDR3 length: 16 residues. V gave up 1 base and J gave up 0 bases, with 11 bases separating them. Germline-derived CDR1 and CDR2 are SGDLS and YYNGEE. The CDR3 region is CASSVTRSSSGNTIYF. CDR3 DNA sequence: TGTGCCAGCAGCGTAACCCGGAGTTCCTCTGGAAACACCATATATTTT.

The chain combines TRBV3-1 (or the pseudogene TRBV3-2) with TRBJ1-2; a weak D match, TRBD1 (5 bases). CDR1 is LGHDT and CDR2 is YNNKEL in the germline V gene (reference sequence). This CDR3 spans 14 amino acids. Trimming took 0 bases from V and 4 from J, leaving 9 bases between them. CDR3 sequence (DNA): TGTGCCAGCAGCCAAGATTCGACAGCCTATGGCTACACCTTC. This codes for CASSQDSTAYGYTF.

This sequence joins TRBV2 and TRBJ1-2; D is undetermined. This CDR3 has 14 residues. The V and J ends lost 5 bases and 8 bases respectively, with 18 bases between them. Germline values: CDR1 SNHLY, CDR2 FYNNEI. The CDR3 coding sequence is TGTGCCAGCAGTTTTACCGGGCCTTCAGGAGGCTACACCTTC. This gives the protein CASSFTGPSGGYTF.

The chain couples TRBV2 to TRBJ1-5, with D unclear. Trimming removed 7 bases from V and 0 bases from J, with 10 bases in between. This CDR3 has 14 residues. CDR1 and CDR2 from the germline V gene are SNHLY and FYNNEI. DNA of the CDR3: TGTGCCAGCATGGTCAGATATAGCAATCAGCCCCAGCATTTT. Protein sequence: CASMVRYSNQPQHF.